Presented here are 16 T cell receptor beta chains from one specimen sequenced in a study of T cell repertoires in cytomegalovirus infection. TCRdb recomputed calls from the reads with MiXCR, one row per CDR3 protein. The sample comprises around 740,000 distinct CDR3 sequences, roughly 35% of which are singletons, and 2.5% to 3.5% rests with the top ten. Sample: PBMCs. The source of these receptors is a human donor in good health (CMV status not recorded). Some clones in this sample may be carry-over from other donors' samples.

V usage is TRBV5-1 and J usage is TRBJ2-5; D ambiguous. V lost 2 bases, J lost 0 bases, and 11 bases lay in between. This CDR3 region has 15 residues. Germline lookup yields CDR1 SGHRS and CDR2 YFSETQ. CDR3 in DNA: TGCGCCAGCAGCTTAGGCCTTTCGTACCAAGAGACCCAGTACTTC. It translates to CASSLGLSYQETQYF.

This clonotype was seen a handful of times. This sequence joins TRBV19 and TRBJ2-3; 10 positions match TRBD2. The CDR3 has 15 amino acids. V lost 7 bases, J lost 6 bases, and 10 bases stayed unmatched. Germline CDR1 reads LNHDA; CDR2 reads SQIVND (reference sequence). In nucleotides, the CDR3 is TGTGCCAGTACCTGGACTAGCGGCTCCCCGGATACGCAGTATTTT. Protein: CASTWTSGSPDTQYF.

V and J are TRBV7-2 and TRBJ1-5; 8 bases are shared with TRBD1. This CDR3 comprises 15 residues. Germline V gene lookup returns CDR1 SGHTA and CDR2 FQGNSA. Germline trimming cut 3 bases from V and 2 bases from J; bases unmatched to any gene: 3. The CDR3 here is CASSLETGGNQPQHF. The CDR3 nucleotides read TGTGCCAGCAGCTTGGAGACAGGGGGCAATCAGCCCCAGCATTTT.

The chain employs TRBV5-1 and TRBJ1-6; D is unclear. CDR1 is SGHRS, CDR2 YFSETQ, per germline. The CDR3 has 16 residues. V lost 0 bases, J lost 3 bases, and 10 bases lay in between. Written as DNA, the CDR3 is TGCGCCAGCAGCTTGGCCGGAGAGAACTATAATTCACCCCTCCACTTT. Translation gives CASSLAGENYNSPLHF.

Here the CDR3 DNA reads TGTGCCAGCAGTCCCCGGGACACAGCTGAAGCTTTCTTT. Amino acid sequence: CASSPRDTAEAFF. The chain recombines TRBV6-5 with TRBJ1-1, with D tentatively TRBD1 (6 bases). Trimming shortened V by 5 bases and J by 6 bases, and 13 bases separated the two germline ends. CDR3 length: 13 residues. CDR1 is MNHEY, CDR2 SVGAGI, per germline.

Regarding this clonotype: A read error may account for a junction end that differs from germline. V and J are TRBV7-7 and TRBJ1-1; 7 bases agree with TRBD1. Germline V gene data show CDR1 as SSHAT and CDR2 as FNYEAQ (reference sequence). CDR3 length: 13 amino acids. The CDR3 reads CASSFDRETEAFF. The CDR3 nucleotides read TGTGCTAGCAGCTTCGACAGGGAAACTGAAGCTTTCTTT.

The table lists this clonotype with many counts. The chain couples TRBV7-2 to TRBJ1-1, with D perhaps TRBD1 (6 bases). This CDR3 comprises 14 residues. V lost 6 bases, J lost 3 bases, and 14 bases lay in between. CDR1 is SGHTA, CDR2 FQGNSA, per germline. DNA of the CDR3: TGTGCCAGCAGTTCCCGGCAGGGGTACACTGAAGCTTTCTTT. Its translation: CASSSRQGYTEAFF. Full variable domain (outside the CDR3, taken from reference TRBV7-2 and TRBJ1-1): GAGVSQSPSNKVTEKGKDVELRCDPISGHTALYWYRQSLGQGLEFLIYFQGNSAPDKSGLPSDRFSAERTGGSVSTLTIQRTQQEDSAVYLCASSSRQGYTEAFFGQGTRLTVV.

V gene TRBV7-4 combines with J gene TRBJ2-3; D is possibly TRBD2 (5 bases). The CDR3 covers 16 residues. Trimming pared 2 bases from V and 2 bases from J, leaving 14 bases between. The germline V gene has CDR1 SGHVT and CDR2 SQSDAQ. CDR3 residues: CASSLLAQQSTDTQYF. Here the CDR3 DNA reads TGTGCCAGCAGCTTACTAGCCCAACAATCCACAGATACGCAGTATTTT.

The DNA of the CDR3 is TGTGCCAGCAAGCCACCTTGGACTGAAGCTTTCTTT. Translation: CASKPPWTEAFF. The V gene is TRBV2, the J gene TRBJ1-1, with D uncertain. The CDR3 spans 12 residues. The germline gives CDR1 SNHLY, CDR2 FYNNEI. Trimming cost V 7 bases and J 5 bases, with 11 bases left between them.

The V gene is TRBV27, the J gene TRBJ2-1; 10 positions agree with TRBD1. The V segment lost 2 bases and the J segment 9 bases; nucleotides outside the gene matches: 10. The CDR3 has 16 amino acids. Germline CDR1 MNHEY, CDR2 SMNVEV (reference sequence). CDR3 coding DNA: TGTGCCAGCAGTTTACCCGGGACAGGGGCGGGGGGTGAGCAGTTCTTC. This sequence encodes CASSLPGTGAGGEQFF.

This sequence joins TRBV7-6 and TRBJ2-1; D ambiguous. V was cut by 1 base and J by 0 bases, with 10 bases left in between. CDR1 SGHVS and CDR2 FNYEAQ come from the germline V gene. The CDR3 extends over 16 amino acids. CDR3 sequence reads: CASSLVLESSYNEQFF. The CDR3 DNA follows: TGTGCCAGCAGCTTAGTGTTGGAGAGCTCCTACAATGAGCAGTTCTTC.

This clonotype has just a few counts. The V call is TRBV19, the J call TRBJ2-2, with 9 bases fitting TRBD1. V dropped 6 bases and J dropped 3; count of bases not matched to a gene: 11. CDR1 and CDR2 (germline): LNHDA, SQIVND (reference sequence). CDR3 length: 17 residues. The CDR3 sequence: CASRPWGRQGDTGELFF. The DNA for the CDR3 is TGTGCCAGTAGGCCCTGGGGTCGACAGGGGGACACCGGGGAGCTGTTTTTT.

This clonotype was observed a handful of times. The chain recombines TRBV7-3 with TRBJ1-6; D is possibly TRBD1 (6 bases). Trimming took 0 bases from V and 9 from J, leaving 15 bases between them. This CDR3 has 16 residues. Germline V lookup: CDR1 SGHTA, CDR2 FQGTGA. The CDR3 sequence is CASSLTGGGRGSPLHF. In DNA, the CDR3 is TGTGCCAGCAGCTTAACGGGGGGGGGGCGCGGTTCACCCCTCCACTTT. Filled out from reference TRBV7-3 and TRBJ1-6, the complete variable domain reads GAGVSQTPSNKVTEKGKYVELRCDPISGHTALYWYRQSLGQGPEFLIYFQGTGAADDSGLPNDRFFAVRPEGSVSTLKIQRTERGDSAVYLCASSLTGGGRGSPLHFGNGTRLTVT.

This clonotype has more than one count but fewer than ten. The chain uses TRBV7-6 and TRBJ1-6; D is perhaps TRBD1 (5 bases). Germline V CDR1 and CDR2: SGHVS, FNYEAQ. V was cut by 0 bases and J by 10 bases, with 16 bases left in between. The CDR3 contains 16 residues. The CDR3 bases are TGTGCCAGCAGCTTAGCGGTCCAGGGTTGGAGCTCACCCCTCCACTTT. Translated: CASSLAVQGWSSPLHF.

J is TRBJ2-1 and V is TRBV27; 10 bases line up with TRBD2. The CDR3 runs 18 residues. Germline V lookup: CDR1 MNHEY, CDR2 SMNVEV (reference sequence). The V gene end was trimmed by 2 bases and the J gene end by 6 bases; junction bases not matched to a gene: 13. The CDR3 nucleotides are TGTGCCAGCAGTTTAGATTTTGGGTCTAGCGGGAGACGCAATGAGCAGTTCTTC. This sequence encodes CASSLDFGSSGRRNEQFF.

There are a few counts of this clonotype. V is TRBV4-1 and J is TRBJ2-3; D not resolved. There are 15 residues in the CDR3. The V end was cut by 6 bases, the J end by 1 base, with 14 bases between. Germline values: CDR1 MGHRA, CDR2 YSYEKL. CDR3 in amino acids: CASRPQGPRTDTQYF. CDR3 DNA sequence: TGCGCCAGCAGACCCCAAGGACCTCGCACAGATACGCAGTATTTT.